The 7 T cell receptor beta chains reported below all come from one sample, sequenced in a study of blood T cell repertoires in COVID-19. Only in-frame clones appear in the TCRdb table, and some are missing; sequencing was by immunoSEQ multiplex PCR. The sample has 91,000 or so clones, around 87% seen once. Sequenced sample: peripheral blood. These receptors all stem from a human donor in a cohort sampled during active COVID-19.

The chain combines TRBV5-3 with TRBJ2-1, with D possibly matching TRBD2 (6 bases). TRBV5-3 is given ORF status, its function remaining uncertain. With 5 bases removed from V and 3 bases from J, the gap between germline ends came to 24 bases. The CDR3 is 18 residues long. CDR3 sequence (DNA): TGTGCCAGAAGACCCCCCGGGGGTACAGAGTCGCACTACAATGAGCAGTTCTTC. Amino acids: CARRPPGGTESHYNEQFF.

The chain employs TRBV3-1 (or the pseudogene TRBV3-2) and TRBJ2-7; 8 bases agree with TRBD2. There are 16 residues in the CDR3. V was clipped by 0 bases and J by 4 bases; unmatched bases: 8. In germline, CDR1 is LGHDT, CDR2 YNNKEL (reference sequence). CDR3 sequence reads: CASSQDQAGGSYEQYF. CDR3 sequence (DNA): TGTGCCAGCAGCCAAGATCAGGCGGGGGGCAGTTACGAGCAGTACTTC.

The rearrangement links TRBV27 to TRBJ2-7; D perhaps matches TRBD2 (6 bases). The germline gives CDR1 MNHEY, CDR2 SMNVEV (reference sequence). V lost 5 bases and J lost 3, with 17 bases in between. This CDR3 is 15 amino acids long. The DNA of the CDR3 is TGTGCCAGCAGTACGGTCGGGACTCCATTCTACGAGCAGTACTTC. Translated: CASSTVGTPFYEQYF.

This clone appeared a few times. This sequence joins TRBV28 and TRBJ1-5, with D maybe TRBD1 (6 bases). The CDR3 length is 13 residues. Germline assignment: CDR1 MDHEN and CDR2 SYDVKM. Trimming removed 6 bases from V and 4 bases from J, with 10 bases in between. This CDR3 is CASRYGQNQPQHF. CDR3 coding DNA: TGTGCCAGCAGATATGGACAGAATCAGCCCCAGCATTTT.

The CDR3 DNA is TGTGCCAGCAGTTCTACAGGCCCCCTGACCCAGTACTTC. Translation gives CASSSTGPLTQYF. The J gene is TRBJ2-5, the V gene TRBV27, with a possible D match to TRBD1 (5 bases). This CDR3 spans 13 amino acids. The germline V gene encodes CDR1 MNHEY and CDR2 SMNVEV (reference sequence). Trimming stripped 4 bases from V and 7 bases from J, with 13 bases between.

The CDR3 nucleotides are TGTGCCACCAGCAGAGGACAGAATTCACCCCTCCACTTT. This gives the protein CATSRGQNSPLHF. The gene calls are TRBV15 and TRBJ1-6; D may be TRBD1 (5 bases). This CDR3 is 13 amino acids long. The V end was cut by 1 base, the J end by 7 bases, with 5 bases between. The germline gives CDR1 LNHNV, CDR2 YYDKDF (reference sequence).

The V call is TRBV19, the J call TRBJ2-1; 12 bases map to TRBD2. V lost 3 bases and J lost 6; bases outside the gene matches: 9. Germline V lookup: CDR1 LNHDA, CDR2 SQIVND (reference sequence). The CDR3 totals 17 residues. The CDR3 coding sequence is TGTGCCAGTAGTATCCCGACTAGCGGGAGTTGGGTCAATGAGCAGTTCTTC. It translates to CASSIPTSGSWVNEQFF.